This T cell receptor beta chain was sequenced during a study of identical twins. Germline CDR1 and CDR2: SGHDN and FVKESK. The J segment lost 10 bases and the V segment lost 4 bases, leaving 9 bases of the junction unmatched. The CDR3 contains 14 residues. TCRdb fed the 5' RACE reads into MiXCR, producing one record per CDR3 protein. This table holds about 390,000 distinct CDR3 sequences, approximately 10% found once. J is TRBJ2-1 and V is TRBV14; 8 bases match TRBD2. The TCR originated in a woman between 45 and 60 years old in good health. Sequencing was done on a sample of naive T cells sorted from blood. In nucleotides, the CDR3 is TGTGCCAGCAGCCGGCCCGGGAGGGCAATCGAGCAGTTCTTC. It specifies CASSRPGRAIEQFF.